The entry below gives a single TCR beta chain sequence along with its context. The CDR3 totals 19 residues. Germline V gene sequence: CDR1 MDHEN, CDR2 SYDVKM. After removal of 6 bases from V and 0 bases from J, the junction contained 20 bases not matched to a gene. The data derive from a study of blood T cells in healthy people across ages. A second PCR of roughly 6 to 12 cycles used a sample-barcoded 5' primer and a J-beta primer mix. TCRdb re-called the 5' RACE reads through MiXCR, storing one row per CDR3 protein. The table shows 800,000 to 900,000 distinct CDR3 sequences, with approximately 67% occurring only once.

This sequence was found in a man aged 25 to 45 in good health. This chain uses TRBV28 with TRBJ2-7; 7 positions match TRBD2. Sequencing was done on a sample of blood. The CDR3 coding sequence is TGTGCCAGCAGAAAGTCTCTGACCTCATTCCGGGACTACTCCTACGAGCAGTACTTC. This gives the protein CASRKSLTSFRDYSYEQYF.